This T cell receptor (beta chain) was sequenced during a study of follicular helper T cells after annual influenza vaccination. Regarding the study as a whole: Recurrent ICOS+CD38+ cTfh clonotypes included tetramer and AIM influenza-specific ones. Day 7 ICOS+CD38+ clones were most often found later in ICOS-CD38- cTfh cells. Change in circulating plasmablasts correlated with ICOS+CD38+ cTfh clonality change.

Of note for this clone: Antigen unknown.

TCRdb's copy holds only in-frame clones and misses some; the assay was immunoSEQ multiplex PCR. Of approximately 8,500 clones in the sample, more than 75% were seen once. Germline-derived CDR1 and CDR2 are LGHNA and YSLEER. This CDR3 is 15 amino acids long. V lost 1 base and J 5 bases, leaving 15 bases between the germline ends. Time point in this sample: 2015-2016 season, 7 days after influenza vaccination. Adults were given seasonal inactivated influenza vaccine, and blood CD4 subsets were sorted before and after vaccination. V and J are TRBV4-3 and TRBJ2-7; perhaps D is TRBD1 or TRBD2 (6 bases each). The input for sequencing was CXCR5+ CD38- circulating T follicular helper cells from blood, taken 7 days after influenza vaccination. Specified subset: circulating Tfh, non-naive CD4+CXCR5+PD-1+ (ICOS+CD38+ or ICOS-CD38-). The sequence came from an adult who received the influenza vaccine. The CDR3 here is CASSQGGRGRDEQYF. For the CDR3, the DNA is TGCGCCAGCAGCCAAGGGGGCCGGGGGCGAGACGAGCAGTACTTC.